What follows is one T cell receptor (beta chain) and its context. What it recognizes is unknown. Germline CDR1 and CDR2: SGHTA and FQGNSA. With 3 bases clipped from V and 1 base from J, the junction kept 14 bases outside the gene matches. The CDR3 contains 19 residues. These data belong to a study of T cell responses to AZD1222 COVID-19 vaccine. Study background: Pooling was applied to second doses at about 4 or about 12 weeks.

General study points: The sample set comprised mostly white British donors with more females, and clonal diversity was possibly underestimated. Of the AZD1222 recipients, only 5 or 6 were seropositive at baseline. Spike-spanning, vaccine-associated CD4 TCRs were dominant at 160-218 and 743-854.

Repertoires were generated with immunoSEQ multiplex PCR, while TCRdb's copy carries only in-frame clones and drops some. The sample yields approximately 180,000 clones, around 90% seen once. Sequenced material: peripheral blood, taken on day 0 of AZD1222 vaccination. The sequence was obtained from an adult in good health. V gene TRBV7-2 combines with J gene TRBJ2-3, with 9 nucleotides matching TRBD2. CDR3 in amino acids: CASSLSLQAGGRGTDTQYF. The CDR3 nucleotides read TGTGCCAGCAGCTTGTCTTTACAAGCGGGAGGCCGGGGCACAGATACGCAGTATTTT. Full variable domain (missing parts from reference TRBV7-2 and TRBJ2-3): GAGVSQSPSNKVTEKGKDVELRCDPISGHTALYWYRQSLGQGLEFLIYFQGNSAPDKSGLPSDRFSAERTGGSVSTLTIQRTQQEDSAVYLCASSLSLQAGGRGTDTQYFGPGTRLTVL.